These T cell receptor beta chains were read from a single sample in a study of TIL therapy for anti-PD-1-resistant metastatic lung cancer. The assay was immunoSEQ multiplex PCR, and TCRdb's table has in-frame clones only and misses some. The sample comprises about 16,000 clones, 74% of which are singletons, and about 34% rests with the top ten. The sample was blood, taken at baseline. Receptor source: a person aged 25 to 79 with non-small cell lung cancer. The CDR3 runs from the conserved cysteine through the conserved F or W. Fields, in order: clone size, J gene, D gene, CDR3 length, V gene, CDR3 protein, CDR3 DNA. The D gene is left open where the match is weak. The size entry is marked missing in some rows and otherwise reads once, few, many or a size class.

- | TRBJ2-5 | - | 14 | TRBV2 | CASMNGPWGETQYF | TGTGCCAGCATGAATGGGCCCTGGGGGGAGACCCAGTACTTC
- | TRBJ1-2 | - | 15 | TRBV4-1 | CASSQDPGATYGYTF | TGCGCCAGCAGCCAAGATCCGGGGGCAACCTATGGCTACACCTTC
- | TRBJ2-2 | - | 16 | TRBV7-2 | CASSPLSAANTGELFF | TGTGCCAGCAGCCCCCTCAGCGCCGCGAACACCGGGGAGCTGTTTTTT
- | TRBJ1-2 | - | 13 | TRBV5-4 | CASSQDGIYGYTF | TGCGCCAGCAGCCAAGATGGAATCTATGGCTACACCTTC
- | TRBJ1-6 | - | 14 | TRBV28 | CASSLDVKGSPLHF | TGTGCCAGCAGCCTGGACGTGAAGGGGTCACCCCTCCACTTT
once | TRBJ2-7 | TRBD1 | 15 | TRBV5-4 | CASSSRGQGAYEQYF | TGTGCCAGCAGCTCAAGGGGACAGGGGGCCTACGAGCAGTACTTC
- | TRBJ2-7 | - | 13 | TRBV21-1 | CAMRRQGWNEQYF | TGTGCCATGAGGAGACAGGGGTGGAACGAGCAGTACTTC
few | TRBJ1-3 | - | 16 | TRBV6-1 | CASSERGGISGNTIYF | TGTGCCAGCAGTGAGAGGGGCGGTATCTCTGGAAACACCATATATTTT
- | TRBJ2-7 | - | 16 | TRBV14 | CASSQGWLEGNYEQYF | TGTGCCAGCAGCCAAGGTTGGTTGGAGGGCAACTACGAGCAGTACTTC
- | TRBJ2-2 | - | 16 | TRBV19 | CASSLVQGLNTGELFF | TGTGCCAGTAGTTTGGTGCAGGGGTTGAACACCGGGGAGCTGTTTTTT
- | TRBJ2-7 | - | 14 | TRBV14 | CASSQDVYSYEQYF | TGTGCCAGCAGCCAAGATGTCTACTCCTACGAGCAGTACTTC
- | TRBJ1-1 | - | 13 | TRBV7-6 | CASSPNKNTEAFF | TGTGCCAGCAGCCCAAACAAGAACACTGAAGCTTTCTTT
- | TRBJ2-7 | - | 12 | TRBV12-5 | CASGPSVGGQYF | TGTGCTAGTGGCCCCTCCGTAGGAGGGCAGTACTTC
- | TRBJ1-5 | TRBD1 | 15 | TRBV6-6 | CASRPPGQVNQPQHF | TGTGCCAGCAGACCCCCGGGACAGGTCAATCAGCCCCAGCATTTT
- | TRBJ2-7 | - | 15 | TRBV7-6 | CASSPPGGVPYEQYF | TGTGCCAGCAGCCCCCCTGGCGGGGTTCCCTACGAGCAGTACTTC
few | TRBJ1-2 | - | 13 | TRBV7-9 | CASSNRGVGGYTF | TGTGCCAGCAGCAACCGAGGGGTTGGCGGCTACACCTTC
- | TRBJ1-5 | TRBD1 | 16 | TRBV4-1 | CASSQERGQDYQPQHF | TGCGCCAGCAGCCAAGAAAGGGGACAGGATTATCAGCCCCAGCATTTT
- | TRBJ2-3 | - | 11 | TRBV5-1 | CASSFPDTQYF | TGCGCCAGCAGCTTCCCAGATACGCAGTATTTT
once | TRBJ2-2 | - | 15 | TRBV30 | CAWSVRGASAGELFF | TGTGCCTGGAGTGTTCGGGGGGCAAGCGCCGGGGAGCTGTTTTTT
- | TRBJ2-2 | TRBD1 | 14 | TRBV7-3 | CASRQGANTGELFF | TGTGCCAGCAGACAGGGGGCGAACACCGGGGAGCTGTTTTTT
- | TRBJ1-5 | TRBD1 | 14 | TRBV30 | CAWSAGGGDQPQHF | TGTGCCTGGAGCGCGGGAGGGGGCGATCAGCCCCAGCATTTT
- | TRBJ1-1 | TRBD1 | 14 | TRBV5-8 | CASRGQGAWTEAFF | TGTGCCAGCAGGGGACAGGGGGCATGGACTGAAGCTTTCTTT
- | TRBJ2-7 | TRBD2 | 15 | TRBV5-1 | CASSHGGEVGYEQYF | TGCGCCAGCAGCCATGGGGGGGAAGTTGGCTACGAGCAGTACTTC
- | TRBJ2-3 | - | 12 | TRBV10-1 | CARGGRTDTQYF | TGCGCCAGGGGGGGCCGCACAGATACGCAGTATTTT
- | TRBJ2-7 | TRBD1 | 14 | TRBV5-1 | CASSTSTGGHEQYF | TGCGCCAGCAGCACTTCGACAGGGGGCCACGAGCAGTACTTC
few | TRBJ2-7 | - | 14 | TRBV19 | CASSTTAEGYEQYF | TGTGCCAGTAGCACGACAGCGGAAGGATACGAGCAGTACTTC
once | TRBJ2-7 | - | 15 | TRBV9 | CASSVSGARNYEQYF | TGTGCCAGCAGCGTCTCCGGGGCTAGAAACTACGAGCAGTACTTC
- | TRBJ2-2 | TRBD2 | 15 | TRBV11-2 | CASSLSGGASGELFF | TGTGCCAGCAGCTTAAGCGGGGGGGCCTCCGGGGAGCTGTTTTTT
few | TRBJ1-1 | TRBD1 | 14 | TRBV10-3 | CAIAGQGAAGGAFF | TGTGCCATCGCCGGACAGGGGGCGGCGGGTGGAGCTTTCTTT
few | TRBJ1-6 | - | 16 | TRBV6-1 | CASSAPGQSYGSPLHF | TGTGCCAGCAGTGCTCCGGGACAAAGCTACGGTTCACCCCTCCACTTT
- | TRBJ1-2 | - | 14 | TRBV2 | CASSEYPGTYGYTF | TGTGCCAGCAGTGAATACCCAGGAACCTATGGCTACACCTTC
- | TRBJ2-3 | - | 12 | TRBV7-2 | CASSLAGLTQYF | TGTGCCAGCAGCTTGGCGGGTCTTACGCAGTATTTT
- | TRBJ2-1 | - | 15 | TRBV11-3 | CASSLGSSVHNEQFF | TGTGCCAGCAGCTTAGGGTCTAGCGTTCACAATGAGCAGTTCTTC
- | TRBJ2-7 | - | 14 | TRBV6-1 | CASSPAATDYEQYF | TGTGCCAGCAGTCCCGCGGCGACAGACTACGAGCAGTACTTC
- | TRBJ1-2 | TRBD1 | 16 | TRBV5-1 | CASSLANPQGAGGYTF | TGCGCCAGCAGCTTGGCCAACCCACAGGGGGCAGGGGGCTACACCTTC
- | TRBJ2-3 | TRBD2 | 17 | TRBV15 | CATSRPLLAGGRDTQYF | TGTGCCACCAGCAGGCCTCTACTAGCGGGGGGCCGGGATACGCAGTATTTT
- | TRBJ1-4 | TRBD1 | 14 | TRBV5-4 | CASSPGTADEKLFF | TGTGCCAGCAGTCCCGGGACAGCCGATGAAAAACTGTTTTTT
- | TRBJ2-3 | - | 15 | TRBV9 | CASSVGSSYTDTQYF | TGTGCCAGCAGCGTAGGGAGTAGCTACACAGATACGCAGTATTTT
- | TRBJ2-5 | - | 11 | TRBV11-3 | CASSLGETQYF | TGTGCCAGCAGCTTAGGGGAGACCCAGTACTTC
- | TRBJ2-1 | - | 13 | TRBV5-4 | CAVGTPFGDEQFF | TGTGCCGTCGGGACTCCCTTTGGGGATGAGCAGTTCTTC
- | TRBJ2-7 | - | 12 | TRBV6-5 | CASNLPPSEQYF | TGTGCCAGCAACCTCCCCCCGTCCGAGCAGTACTTC
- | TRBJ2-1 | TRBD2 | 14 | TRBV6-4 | CASSSSGGADEQFF | TGTGCCAGCAGTTCTAGCGGGGGGGCCGATGAGCAGTTCTTC
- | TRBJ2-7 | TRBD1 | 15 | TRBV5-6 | CASSLNRGWAYEQYF | TGTGCCAGCAGCCTCAACAGGGGTTGGGCCTACGAGCAGTACTTC
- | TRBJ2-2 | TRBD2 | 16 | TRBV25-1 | CASSDPSGGVTGELFF | TGTGCCAGCAGTGATCCTAGCGGGGGGGTGACCGGGGAGCTGTTTTTT
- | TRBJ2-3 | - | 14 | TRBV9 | CASSVVSAGDTQYF | TGTGCCAGCAGCGTAGTCTCGGCGGGAGATACGCAGTATTTT
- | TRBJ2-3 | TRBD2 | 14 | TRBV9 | CASTPGLYTDTQYF | TGTGCCAGCACCCCGGGACTATACACAGATACGCAGTATTTT
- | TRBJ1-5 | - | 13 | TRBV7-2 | CASSLIRHQPQHF | TGTGCCAGCAGCTTAATACGGCACCAGCCCCAGCATTTT
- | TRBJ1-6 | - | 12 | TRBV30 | CGAGATSSPLHF | TGTGGTGCGGGGGCTACAAGTTCACCCCTCCACTTT